What follows are 15 T cell receptor beta chains derived from one specimen sequenced in a study of blood T cell repertoires in COVID-19. Clones were sequenced by immunoSEQ multiplex PCR, and TCRdb holds only the in-frame ones, with some missing. This table has hundreds of thousands of clones, 75% to 90% appearing once. The sequenced sample was peripheral blood. The receptors stem from a man aged 18 to 35 with COVID-19, enrolled during active disease.

The rearrangement joins TRBV5-4 to TRBJ2-1, with 9 bases lining up with TRBD2. The CDR3 spans 16 residues. Trimming at V came to 5 bases and at J to 5 bases, leaving 11 bases not matched to a gene. Germline-derived CDR1 and CDR2 are SGHNT and YYREEE (reference sequence). The CDR3 sequence is CASRMSGRTPHNEQFF. For the CDR3, the DNA is TGTGCCAGCAGGATGAGCGGGAGGACACCTCACAATGAGCAGTTCTTC.

The chain joins TRBV6-2 or TRBV6-3 to TRBJ2-7; TRBD2 agrees at 7 bases. CDR1 is MNHEY, CDR2 SVGEGT, per germline. V dropped 4 bases and J dropped 4; count of bases not matched to a gene: 13. This CDR3 spans 16 amino acids. DNA of the CDR3: TGTGCCAGCAGTTGGGGGGGATATTCTCCACGGTACGAGCAGTACTTC. This gives the protein CASSWGGYSPRYEQYF.

The chain recombines TRBV2 with TRBJ2-3; the match to TRBD2 covers 11 bases. Germline assignment: CDR1 SNHLY and CDR2 FYNNEI. The CDR3 length is 15 residues. V was clipped by 4 bases and J by 2 bases; unmatched bases: 2. CDR3 in DNA: TGTGCCAGCAGTGGGGGACTAGCGGACACAGATACGCAGTATTTT. Translating gives CASSGGLADTDTQYF.

This clone has just a few counts. The rearrangement uses TRBV6-5 and TRBJ2-4; TRBD2 matches at 8 bases. The CDR3 contains 15 residues. The V segment lost 6 bases and the J segment 0 bases; nucleotides outside the gene matches: 4. CDR1 and CDR2 (germline): MNHEY, SVGAGI. CDR3 sequence (DNA): TGTGCCAGCAGCTATACTAGCGGAGCCAAAAACATTCAGTACTTC. Its protein is CASSYTSGAKNIQYF.

The chain uses TRBV13 and TRBJ2-5; the match to TRBD2 covers 10 bases. Unmatched junction bases numbered 5, after V lost 8 bases and J lost 5 bases. CDR3 length: 13 residues. The germline gives CDR1 PRHDT, CDR2 FYEKMQ (reference sequence). DNA of the CDR3: TGTGCCAGCGCACTAGCGGGGACTGAGACCCAGTACTTC. Translation: CASALAGTETQYF.

The chain couples TRBV15 to TRBJ2-6; tentatively, D is TRBD1 (5 bases). Trimming took off 8 bases at V and 0 bases at J, with 17 bases between the two ends. Germline CDR1 is LNHNV and CDR2 is YYDKDF (reference sequence). The length of the CDR3 is 17 residues. The CDR3 reads CATRRQGDHSGANVLTF. The CDR3 DNA is TGTGCCACCCGCCGACAAGGGGATCACTCTGGGGCCAACGTCCTGACTTTC.

The CDR3 spells CASSQDVPLAEEYEQYF. The DNA of the CDR3 is TGTGCCAGCAGCCAAGATGTTCCACTAGCGGAGGAGTACGAGCAGTACTTC. The chain joins TRBV4-2 to TRBJ2-7; 8 bases align to TRBD2. Per germline, CDR1 LGHNA and CDR2 YNFKEQ. The length of the CDR3 is 17 residues. The trim removed 0 bases at V and 4 bases at J, leaving 11 bases unmatched.

As DNA, the CDR3 is TGTGCCAGCAGCCCCGGACAGGGGGAGCAGAAAGCTTTCTTT. The encoded protein is CASSPGQGEQKAFF. The chain couples TRBV3-1 (or the pseudogene TRBV3-2) to TRBJ1-1; 10 nucleotides align to TRBD1. The CDR3 is made up of 14 amino acids. V gave up 4 bases and J gave up 9 bases; unmatched junction bases: 8. Germline lookup yields CDR1 LGHDT and CDR2 YNNKEL (reference sequence).

V usage is TRBV6-6 and J usage is TRBJ2-4, with 10 bases aligning to TRBD2. The CDR3 covers 16 residues. From germline, CDR1 is MNHNY and CDR2 SVGAGI (reference sequence). V trimming: 7 bases; J trimming: 2 bases; junction bases outside the gene matches: 8. The CDR3 bases are TGTGCCAGCACCCCTATAGCGGGAGGATCCAAAAACATTCAGTACTTC. Translating gives CASTPIAGGSKNIQYF.

J is TRBJ1-2 and V is TRBV5-6; no clear D. The CDR3 has 15 amino acids. CDR1 SGHDT and CDR2 YYEEEE come from the germline V gene. V gave up 5 bases and J gave up 7 bases, with 21 bases separating them. CDR3 DNA: TGTGCCAGCAGGCATACCGGGTCGTGGCTCGGTGGCTACACCTTC. Translating gives CASRHTGSWLGGYTF.

The chain recombines TRBV24-1 with TRBJ2-2; D is unclear. The V gene lost 5 bases and the J gene lost 4 bases, with 10 bases spanning the gap. The germline V gene encodes CDR1 KGHDR and CDR2 SFDVKD. The CDR3 has 14 amino acids. The CDR3 protein is CATSGQVVTGELFF. The CDR3 bases are TGTGCCACCAGTGGGCAGGTAGTCACCGGGGAGCTGTTTTTT.

This clone was detected once. The chain has TRBV5-1 and TRBJ2-1, with 10 bases fitting TRBD2. Germline V lookup: CDR1 SGHRS, CDR2 YFSETQ. The CDR3 spans 16 residues. V shed 4 bases, J shed 1 base, and the junction held 5 bases outside the gene matches. The CDR3 bases are TGCGCCAGCAGCATTAGCGGGGGGTTTTCCTACAATGAGCAGTTCTTC. Encoded protein: CASSISGGFSYNEQFF.

The V and J genes are TRBV9 and TRBJ1-6; D unclear. This CDR3 spans 15 amino acids. The ends were cut back, 4 bases at V and 0 bases at J, with 8 bases in the middle. The germline CDR1 and CDR2 sequences are SGDLS and YYNGEE. CDR3 amino acids: CASSPHSSYNSPLHF. The CDR3 nucleotides are TGTGCCAGCAGCCCCCACAGCTCCTATAATTCACCCCTCCACTTT.

This sequence joins TRBV4-1 and TRBJ1-2; 7 positions match TRBD1. CDR1 is MGHRA, CDR2 YSYEKL, per germline. The length of the CDR3 is 13 residues. Trimming at V came to 6 bases and at J to 8 bases, leaving 9 bases not matched to a gene. CDR3 residues: CASRPDRVGGYTF. The DNA of the CDR3 is TGCGCCAGCAGACCCGACAGGGTAGGCGGCTACACCTTC.

This clone was observed a single time. The chain carries TRBV19 and TRBJ2-2; TRBD2 agrees at 7 bases. There are 14 residues in the CDR3. CDR1 is LNHDA, CDR2 SQIVND, per germline (reference sequence). V dropped 8 bases and J dropped 3; count of bases not matched to a gene: 6. CDR3 DNA: TGTGCCAGTCGGGCGCGGGGGTACACCGGGGAGCTGTTTTTT. Translating it yields CASRARGYTGELFF.